This paragraph reports one TCR beta chain. The CDR3 has 17 amino acids. Trimming stripped 0 bases from V and 1 base from J, with 15 bases between. CDR1 is SGHVS and CDR2 is FQNEAQ in the germline V gene. TCRdb's copy holds only in-frame clones and misses some; the assay was immunoSEQ multiplex PCR. The sample contains about 94,000 clones, 85% to 95% of which appear only once. This sample is drawn from a study of T cell changes during pregnancy in multiple sclerosis. The receptor comes from a female donor with multiple sclerosis, enrolled in a pregnancy study. This rearrangement joins TRBV7-8 to TRBJ1-2; tentatively, D is TRBD1 (5 bases). Here the sequenced sample was peripheral blood, taken in the third trimester of pregnancy. DNA of the CDR3: TGTGCCAGCAGCTTAGCCATCACGGGGGGAAATAACTATGGCTACACCTTC. Its translation: CASSLAITGGNNYGYTF.